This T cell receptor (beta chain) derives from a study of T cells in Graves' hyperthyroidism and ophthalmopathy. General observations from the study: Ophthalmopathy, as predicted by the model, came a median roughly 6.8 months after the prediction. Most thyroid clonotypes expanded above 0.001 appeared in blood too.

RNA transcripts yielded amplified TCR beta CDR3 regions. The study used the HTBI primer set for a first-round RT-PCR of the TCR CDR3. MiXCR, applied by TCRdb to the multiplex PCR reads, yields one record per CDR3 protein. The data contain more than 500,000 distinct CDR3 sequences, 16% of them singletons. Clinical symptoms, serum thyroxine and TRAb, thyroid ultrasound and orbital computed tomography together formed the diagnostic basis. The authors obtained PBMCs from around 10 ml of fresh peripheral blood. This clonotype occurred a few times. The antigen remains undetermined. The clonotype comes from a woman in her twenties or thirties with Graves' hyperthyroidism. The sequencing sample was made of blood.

CDR3 loop: CASSARTVANYGYTF. As DNA, the CDR3 is TGTGCCAGCAGCGCCCGGACAGTAGCTAACTATGGCTACACCTTC. The V call is TRBV4-2, the J call TRBJ1-2; TRBD1 is a possible D gene (6 bases). The germline V and J ends were trimmed by 5 bases and 0 bases, with 13 bases remaining between them. CDR3 length: 15 amino acids. Germline CDR1 is LGHNA and CDR2 is YNFKEQ.